This TCR beta chain is from a study of low-dose radiotherapy and immunotherapy resistance in tumors. The overall study: At a dose of 200 mg/m2, intravenous cyclophosphamide was given every two weeks, one day before radiation and immunotherapy.

The germline gives CDR1 LGHNA, CDR2 YSLEER. The CDR3 totals 16 residues. The V end lost 1 base, the J end lost 8 bases, and 18 bases lay between the germline ends. The time point is: before trial treatment. Every donor's regimen consisted of nivolumab, ipilimumab, aspirin, low-dose cyclophosphamide and low-dose radiotherapy. This clonotype was detected many times. Primers targeting TRAV and TRBV primed first-strand cDNA, covering alpha and beta chains. Over approximately 20 PCR cycles, TCRs were amplified from a constant-region primer and V-primer adapter. A single record per CDR3 protein comes from TCRdb applying MiXCR to the reads. Here the sample spans around 79,000 distinct CDR3 sequences, around 18% being singletons.

The TCR originated in a male donor with prostate cancer. The specimen comprised PBMCs, sampled before treatment. This rearrangement joins TRBV4-3 to TRBJ2-1; D perhaps matches TRBD1 (6 bases). The CDR3 DNA follows: TGCGCCAGCAGCCAAGGAGACAGGCTCGTGGGCGATGAGCAGTTCTTC. Its translation is CASSQGDRLVGDEQFF.